Sequencing of this T cell receptor (beta chain) was carried out in a study of identifying expanded T cells in peripheral blood. Only in-frame clones appear in the TCRdb table, and some are missing; sequencing was by immunoSEQ multiplex PCR. Seen here are some 90,000 clones, 88% observed once, and the top ten hold around a fifth. V lost 7 bases, J lost 6 bases, and 13 bases lay in between. This CDR3 has 12 amino acids. Germline V CDR1 and CDR2: MDHEN, SYDVKM. A few counts support this clone. Its antigen is unknown. Healthy donors had no documented immune events, such as infections, while sampled. Overall study findings and caveats: Across healthy donors, higher total template counts meant significantly greater roughly 2-week count variance. Approximately 1.1 clones differed between technical replicates, versus about 17 and 20 over time.

The sequence derives from a person between 18 and 75 years old in good health. Sample: blood. The V and J genes are TRBV28 and TRBJ2-7; maybe TRBD1 (6 bases). CDR3 sequence: CASTQQGSEQYF. The CDR3 bases are TGTGCCAGCACCCAACAGGGAAGCGAGCAGTACTTC.